One and the same sample provided the 29 T cell receptor beta chains below, sequenced in a study of immune heterogeneity within non-small cell lung tumors. TCR beta CDR3 was amplified by multiplex PCR, first round nine to eleven cycles, 32 V and 13 J primers. TCRdb called the multiplex PCR reads again in MiXCR, with one record for every CDR3 protein. Of approximately 9,600 distinct CDR3 sequences in the sample, less than 30% were seen once. Bulk tumor genomic DNA, about 620 ng per sample, was used as template. Doctors removed several biopsies from each primary tumor during surgery, keeping them far apart. Untreated, newly diagnosed non-small cell lung cancer patients underwent curative surgery. Sequenced: lung tumor tissue. The receptor set was obtained from a woman in her forties or fifties with non-small cell lung cancer.

Relative to its sample, this clonotype is medium-sized. The V call is TRBV7-9, the J call TRBJ2-2; D gene uncertain. Trimming removed 1 base from V and 7 bases from J, with 13 bases in between. The CDR3 is 15 residues long. CDR1 and CDR2 (germline): SEHNR, FQNEAQ (reference sequence). The DNA of the CDR3 is TGTGCCAGCAGCTTAGTAAAAGGCGGATTCGGGGAGCTGTTTTTT. It codes for CASSLVKGGFGELFF.

As to this clonotype: A much larger clone lies a single base off, so this may be a read error. The V gene is TRBV27, the J gene TRBJ2-7, with 10 bases matching TRBD2. Germline CDR1 reads MNHEY; CDR2 reads SMNVEV (reference sequence). The CDR3 spans 14 residues. As DNA, the CDR3 is TGTGACAGCTCCGGGACTAGCGATTTCCACGAGCAGTACTTC. Its translation is CDSSGTSDFHEQYF.

This clonotype showed up just a few times. The V gene is TRBV10-2, the J gene TRBJ2-3; 9 positions agree with TRBD2. The CDR3 is made up of 14 amino acids. J was trimmed by 4 bases and V by 5 bases; bases with no gene match: 4. CDR1 is WSHSY, CDR2 SAAADI, per germline. CDR3 nucleotide sequence: TGCGCCAGCAGTAGGCGGGAGGGCGCAGATACGCAGTATTTT. Translated: CASSRREGADTQYF.

This clonotype was counted at least ten times. The V call is TRBV20-1, the J call TRBJ2-1, with a possible D match to TRBD1 (5 bases). The CDR3 is 14 amino acids. V lost 2 bases, J lost 0 bases, and 8 bases lay in between. Germline assignment: CDR1 DFQATT and CDR2 SNEGSKA (reference sequence). The CDR3 loop reads CSARQGSSYNEQFF. The CDR3 nucleotides read TGCAGTGCTAGACAGGGAAGCTCCTACAATGAGCAGTTCTTC.

The chain recombines TRBV12-3 or TRBV12-4 with TRBJ2-2; 7 bases are shared with TRBD1. Trimming at V came to 5 bases and at J to 3 bases, leaving 3 bases not matched to a gene. This CDR3 comprises 14 residues. CDR3 nucleotide sequence: TGTGCCAGCAGTACAGGGGTCGACACCGGGGAGCTGTTTTTT. It specifies CASSTGVDTGELFF.

J is TRBJ1-1 and V is TRBV6-1, with D uncertain. Germline loops: CDR1 MNHNS, CDR2 SASEGT. CDR3 length: 13 amino acids. The V end was cut by 6 bases, the J end by 2 bases, with 10 bases between. This CDR3 is CASSQQSNTEAFF. The CDR3 DNA reads TGTGCCAGCAGCCAACAGAGTAACACTGAAGCTTTCTTT.

This clonotype was detected many times. This chain links TRBV6-1 with TRBJ1-4; 7 bases map to TRBD1. The V gene's germline CDR1 is MNHNS and CDR2 SASEGT. V shed 7 bases and J 3 bases; nucleotides not matched to a gene: 5. The CDR3 spans 14 residues. The CDR3 loop is CASKKGAANEKLFF. The CDR3 DNA reads TGTGCCAGCAAGAAGGGGGCCGCTAATGAAAAACTGTTTTTT.

This clonotype was recorded many times. The J gene is TRBJ1-2, the V gene TRBV10-3; TRBD1 matches at 8 bases. The CDR3 length is 13 residues. The J segment lost 1 base and the V segment lost 9 bases, leaving 4 bases of the junction unmatched. Germline lookup yields CDR1 ENHRY and CDR2 SYGVKD. CDR3 in amino acids: CAIRTGSNYGYTF. The CDR3 region has the DNA TGTGCCATACGGACAGGGAGTAACTATGGCTACACCTTC.

The chain has TRBV6-2 or TRBV6-3 and TRBJ1-2; D not certain. Trimming shortened V by 5 bases and J by 6 bases, and 10 bases separated the two germline ends. The CDR3 contains 12 residues. Germline CDR1 is MNHEY and CDR2 is SVGEGT. In nucleotides, the CDR3 is TGTGCCAGCAGTCACGTTCTCGATGGCTACACCTTC. It specifies CASSHVLDGYTF.

Many counts were recorded for this clonotype. The gene calls are TRBV29-1 and TRBJ1-4; no definite D call. This CDR3 has 13 residues. CDR1 is SQVTM and CDR2 is ANQGSEA in the germline V gene. With 1 base removed from V and 3 bases from J, the gap between germline ends came to 6 bases. The CDR3, as DNA: TGCAGCGTTGAAGGGGATGCTAATGAAAAACTGTTTTTT. Translated: CSVEGDANEKLFF.

As concerns this clonotype: A much larger clonotype is one base distant, so this may be a read error. J is TRBJ2-7 and V is TRBV6-1; weak D call: TRBD2 (6 bases). The CDR3 loop spans 15 amino acids. V was cut by 2 bases and J by 2 bases, with 13 bases left in between. Germline CDR1 is MNHNS and CDR2 is SASEGT. The CDR3 is CASSESGDLAYEQYF. Written as DNA, the CDR3 is TGTGCCAGCAGTGAATCGGGGGATCTGGCCTACGAGCAGTACTTC.

Ten or more counts support this clonotype. The chain uses TRBV4-2 and TRBJ1-6; D not certain. With 4 bases removed from V and 7 bases from J, the gap between germline ends came to 11 bases. This CDR3 is 14 amino acids long. The germline V gene encodes CDR1 LGHNA and CDR2 YNFKEQ. For the CDR3, the DNA is TGTGCCAGCAGCCCTCTTCTTGGGAATTCACCCCTCCACTTT. As protein: CASSPLLGNSPLHF.

This clonotype has a count of ten or more. The CDR3 DNA reads TGTGCCAGCAGCTTGGTGGACAGGGACTACTATGGCTACACCTTC. Amino acid sequence: CASSLVDRDYYGYTF. This sequence joins TRBV5-6 and TRBJ1-2; 8 bases match TRBD1. CDR3 length equals 15 residues. The V gene end was trimmed by 0 bases and the J gene end by 3 bases; junction bases not matched to a gene: 4. Per the germline V gene, CDR1 is SGHDT and CDR2 is YYEEEE.

On this clonotype: A much bigger clone sits one base away, suggesting this may be a read error. The gene calls are TRBV20-1 and TRBJ1-3, with D possibly matching TRBD1 (6 bases). The germline CDR1 and CDR2 sequences are DFQATT and SNEGSKA (reference sequence). The CDR3 runs to 13 residues. Trimming removed 4 bases from V and 5 bases from J, with 12 bases in between. The CDR3: CSAIHRARNTIYF. The CDR3 DNA follows: TGCAGTGCTATCCACAGGGCTAGAAACACCATATATTTT.

This clonotype is medium-sized by share. The chain uses TRBV30 and TRBJ1-4; D is unclear. V lost 8 bases and J 0 bases, leaving 10 bases between the germline ends. CDR1 GTSNPN and CDR2 SVGIG come from the germline V gene (reference sequence). This CDR3 is built from 13 residues. CDR3 protein: CAHRPATNEKLFF. In DNA form, the CDR3 reads TGTGCCCATAGGCCAGCAACTAATGAAAAACTGTTTTTT.

A single count supports this clonotype. The chain joins TRBV2 to TRBJ1-5, with 9 bases fitting TRBD1. The J segment lost 5 bases and the V segment lost 6 bases, leaving 8 bases of the junction unmatched. The length of the CDR3 is 15 residues. Germline lookup yields CDR1 SNHLY and CDR2 FYNNEI. The CDR3 DNA reads TGTGCCAGCAGGTCCCAATGGGACAGGGATCAGCCCCAGCATTTT. Translated: CASRSQWDRDQPQHF. Full variable domain (outside the CDR3, taken from reference TRBV2 and TRBJ1-5): EPEVTQTPSHQVTQMGQEVILRCVPISNHLYFYWYRQILGQKVEFLVSFYNNEISEKSEIFDDQFSVERPDGSNFTLKIRSTKLEDSAMYFCASRSQWDRDQPQHFGDGTRLSIL.

The V call is TRBV20-1, the J call TRBJ2-1; 8 nucleotides align to TRBD2. CDR1 and CDR2 from the germline V gene are DFQATT and SNEGSKA (reference sequence). J lost 5 bases, V lost 6 bases, and 9 bases had no gene match. This CDR3 comprises 14 residues. CDR3 bases: TGCAGTGCATGGACTAGCATCGTCCACAATGAGCAGTTCTTC. Translating it yields CSAWTSIVHNEQFF.

The CDR3: CAWDQGANQPQHF. CDR3 DNA sequence: TGTGCCTGGGACCAGGGCGCCAATCAGCCCCAGCATTTT. The rearrangement joins TRBV30 to TRBJ1-5; TRBD1 is a possible D gene (5 bases). Deletions cut 5 bases from V and 3 bases from J, with 11 bases between. Looked up from germline, CDR1 is GTSNPN and CDR2 is SVGIG (reference sequence). The CDR3 covers 13 residues.

V is TRBV18 and J is TRBJ2-3, with no clear D. This CDR3 has 13 residues. With 0 bases removed from V and 0 bases from J, the gap between germline ends came to 1 base. Germline V gene data show CDR1 as KGHSH and CDR2 as LQKENI. The CDR3 coding sequence is TGTGCCAGCTCACCACCCAGCACAGATACGCAGTATTTT. It specifies CASSPPSTDTQYF.

This clonotype was counted a few times. Compared with germline, one end of the junction differs, possibly owing to a read error. The chain recombines TRBV3-1 with TRBJ2-1; 7 positions agree with TRBD2. This CDR3 spans 16 amino acids. The germline V gene encodes CDR1 LGHDT and CDR2 YNNKEL (reference sequence). The CDR3 DNA sequence: TGTGCCAGCACCCAATGGGCGGCGGGAGCGGAAAATGAGCAGTTCTTC. It specifies CASTQWAAGAENEQFF.

CDR3 in amino acids: CASSSILAGEGNIQYF. CDR3 DNA sequence: TGTGCCAGCAGCTCAATACTAGCGGGAGAGGGAAACATTCAGTACTTC. V gene TRBV7-8 combines with J gene TRBJ2-4, with TRBD2 identical over 11 bases. The CDR3 is made up of 16 amino acids. J lost 6 bases, V lost 4 bases, and 8 bases had no gene match. The germline V gene encodes CDR1 SGHVS and CDR2 FQNEAQ.

This clonotype was detected only a few times. Sequence at one end of the junction differs from germline and may be a read error. The chain employs TRBV18 and TRBJ2-3; the D is unclear. The V gene's germline CDR1 is KGHSH and CDR2 LQKENI. The CDR3 has 16 residues. The CDR3 DNA follows: TGTGCCAGCTCACCACCGGCGGAATTCAGAACAGATATGCAGTATTTT. Translation: CASSPPAEFRTDMQYF.

This clonotype is classed as medium-sized. The chain has TRBV30 and TRBJ2-7; 7 bases are a match to TRBD2. The CDR3 spans 13 residues. Per germline, CDR1 GTSNPN and CDR2 SVGIG (reference sequence). After removal of 0 bases from V and 3 bases from J, the junction contained 2 bases not matched to a gene. CDR3 bases: TGTGCCTGGAGTGTAATAGCGGGCTACGAGCAGTACTTC. Amino acids: CAWSVIAGYEQYF.

This clonotype was recorded at least ten times. V is TRBV28 and J is TRBJ2-2, with TRBD1 identical over 9 bases. Trimming took 6 bases from V and 4 from J; bases not matched to a gene: 24. CDR3 length: 21 residues. Germline CDR1 reads MDHEN; CDR2 reads SYDVKM. As DNA, the CDR3 is TGTGCCAGCAGAGTTAGGGGGACAGGGTGGACCGGGACTCAGCCCACCGGGGAGCTGTTTTTT. Amino acid sequence: CASRVRGTGWTGTQPTGELFF.

On this clonotype itself: With a much larger clone just one base away, this may be a read error. This chain joins TRBV6-5 and TRBJ1-1; 7 nucleotides line up with TRBD1. V was pared by 4 bases and J by 3 bases, with 11 bases of the junction left unmatched. The CDR3 has 16 amino acids. The V gene's germline CDR1 is MNHEY and CDR2 SVGAGI. CDR3 coding DNA: TGTGCCAGCAGTTCACATACAGGGGCGGCGGACACTGAAGCTTTCTTT. It encodes CASSSHTGAADTEAFF.

This clonotype is labeled as medium-sized (0.01 to 0.1%). This rearrangement joins TRBV18 to TRBJ1-1, with a possible D match to TRBD1 (5 bases). CDR1 and CDR2 (germline): KGHSH, LQKENI. The V and J ends lost 6 bases and 4 bases respectively, with 12 bases between them. The CDR3 totals 13 residues. In DNA form, the CDR3 reads TGTGCCAGCTCCCCGGGGAGGGGCACTGAAGCTTTCTTT. Residues: CASSPGRGTEAFF.

Notes on this clonotype: This may arise from a read error, as a much more abundant clone is one base away. The chain carries TRBV20-1 and TRBJ2-5; no clear D gene. The CDR3 loop spans 12 amino acids. Germline V gives CDR1 DFQATT, CDR2 SNEGSKA (reference sequence). This chain's CDR3 is CSASGSQEAQYF. In nucleotides, the CDR3 is TGCAGTGCTAGCGGATCCCAAGAGGCCCAGTACTTC.

This clonotype was counted between two and nine times. CDR3 in DNA: TGTGCCAGCCGTGCTCAGGGGGGCGTCACAGATACGCAGTATTTT. This encodes CASRAQGGVTDTQYF. The rearrangement links TRBV6-1 to TRBJ2-3; D is perhaps TRBD1 (7 bases). The V gene's germline CDR1 is MNHNS and CDR2 SASEGT. The CDR3 sequence is 15 residues long. The V gene lost 8 bases and the J gene lost 2 bases, with 17 bases spanning the gap.

This clonotype occurred many times. The chain couples TRBV6-5 to TRBJ2-2; 8 nucleotides align to TRBD2. This CDR3 spans 16 amino acids. Per the germline V gene, CDR1 is MNHEY and CDR2 is SVGAGI. Trimming cost V 4 bases and J 6 bases; bases outside gene matches: 10. Written as DNA, the CDR3 is TGTGCCAGCAGTTTCTCCGGGGGGGCCGGGTCCGGGGAGCTGTTTTTT. This encodes CASSFSGGAGSGELFF.